The 19 T cell receptor beta chains listed next were all sequenced from one sample in a study of Graves' ophthalmopathy and Graves' hyperthyroidism (dated by TCRdb to 2016 to 2019). Sequencing was carried out with an Illumina HiSeq 2000. TCR beta CDR3 regions were amplified from RNA transcripts for repertoire sequencing. HTBI primers and the Qiagen OneStep RT-PCR kit were used in a first-round RT-PCR, which was followed by a second-round multiplex PCR, size selection and purification. Starting from the raw public reads, TCRdb applied fastp trimming at Q25, assembled clones with MiXCR and retained in-frame beta chains. Every CDR3 protein is listed once, alongside the most common genes and DNA of its rows. For this sample the table gives 650,000 to 800,000 distinct CDR3 sequences, of which roughly 39% were detected only once. The biggest ten clones account for about 3.3% of the sample. The sequencing input was peripheral blood. Receptors were obtained from an adult man with Graves' ophthalmopathy.

This chain connects TRBV11-2 to TRBJ2-5; a possible D gene is TRBD2 (6 bases). V lost 1 base, J lost 4 bases, and 19 bases lay in between. Germline assignment: CDR1 SGHAT and CDR2 FQNNGV. The CDR3 runs to 17 residues. The CDR3 sequence: CASSLAGSSVFRETQYF. The CDR3 bases are TGTGCCAGCAGCTTAGCAGGGTCTAGCGTTTTTAGAGAGACCCAGTACTTC.

About this clonotype itself: A junction end diverges from the germline sequence, so it may reflect a read error. The rearrangement links TRBV2 to TRBJ2-7; no clear D. The CDR3 is 13 residues long. The germline V gene encodes CDR1 SNHLY and CDR2 FYNNEI. The CDR3 region is CVSSVGLTYEQYF. The CDR3 nucleotides read TGTGTCAGCAGTGTTGGCCTAACCTACGAGCAGTACTTC.

The chain joins TRBV29-1 to TRBJ1-1; tentatively, D is TRBD1 (5 bases). Germline lookup yields CDR1 SQVTM and CDR2 ANQGSEA. CDR3 length: 14 amino acids. Trimming took 5 bases from V and 12 from J, leaving 25 bases between them. The DNA of the CDR3 is TGCAGCGTTAGTGGCTCTGGGGCCAACGTCCTGACTTTCTTT. This encodes CSVSGSGANVLTFF.

Of note for this clonotype: The junction shows a germline mismatch at one end, possibly a read error. The chain carries TRBV7-2 and TRBJ1-6; D possibly corresponds to TRBD1 (5 bases). CDR3 length equals 16 residues. Germline-derived CDR1 and CDR2 are SGHTA and FQGNSA. CDR3 sequence (DNA): TGCGCCAGCAACGAGGACAACCGCTCCTATAATTCACCCCTCCACTTT. Translation gives CASNEDNRSYNSPLHF.

The chain combines TRBV7-3 with TRBJ2-5; 9 nucleotides agree with TRBD2. V trimming: 6 bases; J trimming: 6 bases; junction bases outside the gene matches: 11. The CDR3 spans 15 residues. Germline loops: CDR1 SGHTA, CDR2 FQGTGA. The CDR3 sequence: CASSVTREGLQTQYF. CDR3 nucleotides: TGTGCCAGCAGTGTAACGCGGGAGGGGCTACAGACCCAGTACTTC.

In the case of this clonotype: Relative to the germline gene, one junction end is altered; a read error may explain this. V is TRBV2 and J is TRBJ2-7; D ambiguous. The CDR3 has 15 residues. From germline, CDR1 is SNHLY and CDR2 FYNNEI. The chain's CDR3 is CASSETGHLSYGQYF. CDR3 coding DNA: TGTGCCAGCAGTGAAACCGGGCATCTCTCCTACGGGCAGTACTTC.

This clonotype appeared a few times. The V call is TRBV12-3 or TRBV12-4, the J call TRBJ2-5; D not resolved. The CDR3 is 15 residues long. Trimming pared 6 bases from V and 5 bases from J, leaving 19 bases between. The CDR3 loop reads CASSSPGLGLETQYF. The CDR3 region has the DNA TGTGCCAGCAGCTCCCCAGGCCTGGGATTGGAGACCCAGTACTTC.

Concerning this clonotype: A much larger clone is a single base away; this may be a read error. The CDR3 ends on some other residue instead of the conserved phenylalanine or tryptophan, so this is likely a read error. V is TRBV2 and J is TRBJ1-6; TRBD1 matches 7 bases. Germline lookup yields CDR1 SNHLY and CDR2 FYNNEI. The CDR3 consists of 15 residues. V shed 1 base, J shed 8 bases, and the junction held 5 bases outside the gene matches. In DNA, the CDR3 is TGTGCCAGCAGTGAAGGAAGGACAGGTTATTCACCCCTCCACTAT. Protein sequence: CASSEGRTGYSPLHY.

The chain uses TRBV11-1 and TRBJ1-2, with D possibly TRBD1 on 5 matching bases. The germline V gene encodes CDR1 SGHAT and CDR2 FQDESV (reference sequence). The CDR3 runs to 12 residues. The V end lost 7 bases, the J end lost 6 bases, and 12 bases lay between the germline ends. CDR3 in amino acids: CASILDRDGYTF. The CDR3, as DNA: TGTGCCAGCATCCTCGACAGAGATGGCTACACCTTC.

This clonotype was seen only a few times. The J gene is TRBJ1-1, the V gene TRBV18; maybe TRBD1 (5 bases). Germline loops: CDR1 KGHSH, CDR2 LQKENI. The CDR3 totals 11 residues. V was trimmed by 6 bases and J by 7 bases, leaving 9 bases between them. CDR3 coding DNA: TGTGCCAGCTCCACAGGACATGAAGCTTTCTTT. It translates to CASSTGHEAFF.

The chain is built from TRBV29-1 and TRBJ1-1, with 10 bases matching TRBD1. The CDR3 runs 14 residues. J lost 2 bases, V lost 8 bases, and 8 bases had no gene match. The V gene's germline CDR1 is SQVTM and CDR2 ANQGSEA. CDR3 amino acids: CSWGDRGTNTEAFF. CDR3 nucleotides: TGCAGCTGGGGGGACAGGGGAACAAACACTGAAGCTTTCTTT.

This clonotype was seen only once. This rearrangement joins TRBV24-1 to TRBJ1-3; perhaps TRBD1 as D (5 bases). Germline values: CDR1 KGHDR, CDR2 SFDVKD. V was clipped by 11 bases and J by 2 bases, with 18 bases between them. This CDR3 is 15 amino acids long. CDR3 coding DNA: TGTGCCAGCTCACCACGGGACGCTACTGGAAACACCATATATTTT. It translates to CASSPRDATGNTIYF.

This clonotype was seen ten or more times. This chain links TRBV7-9 with TRBJ1-2; 9 bases line up with TRBD1. The junction had 6 bases not matched to a gene; V was cut back by 3 bases and J by 4 bases. Germline assignment: CDR1 SEHNR and CDR2 FQNEAQ (reference sequence). The length of the CDR3 is 15 residues. The CDR3 region is CASSFSGQGSYGYTF. CDR3 bases: TGTGCCAGCAGCTTTTCCGGACAGGGGAGCTATGGCTACACCTTC.

This chain links TRBV19 with TRBJ1-2, with D perhaps TRBD1 (5 bases). This CDR3 spans 15 amino acids. Germline assignment: CDR1 LNHDA and CDR2 SQIVND (reference sequence). Trimming shortened V by 5 bases and J by 1 base, and 14 bases separated the two germline ends. The CDR3 DNA reads as TGTGCCAGTAGTCTCCTCTCCGGGGGTAACTATGGCTACACCTTC. Protein: CASSLLSGGNYGYTF.

A note on this clonotype: One end of the junction is discordant with germline, which a read error may explain. The chain joins TRBV11-2 to TRBJ1-1, with TRBD1 identical over 8 bases. The CDR3 sequence is 19 residues long. Germline CDR1 SGHAT, CDR2 FQNNGV. This CDR3 reads CASRLESPGQDFMNTEAFF. The CDR3 DNA reads TGTGCCAGCAGGTTAGAGTCCCCGGGACAGGACTTCATGAACACTGAAGCTTTCTTT. The entire variable domain, with the rest obtained from reference TRBV11-2 and TRBJ1-1, is as follows: EAGVAQSPRYKIIEKRQSVAFWCNPISGHATLYWYQQILGQGPKLLIQFQNNGVVDDSQLPKDRFSAERLKGVDSTLKIQPAKLEDSAVYLCASRLESPGQDFMNTEAFFGQGTRLTVV.

This clonotype was seen only once. The chain joins TRBV9 to TRBJ1-1; no clear D. The germline V gene has CDR1 SGDLS and CDR2 YYNGEE. Trimming removed 4 bases from V and 4 bases from J, with 14 bases in between. The CDR3 runs 14 residues. In DNA, the CDR3 is TGTGCCAGCAGCATTCACGGCGTCATCACTGAAGCTTTCTTT. Its translation is CASSIHGVITEAFF.

This clonotype came up many times. The chain carries TRBV24-1 and TRBJ2-6; no firm D call. The ends were cut back, 3 bases at V and 1 base at J, with 12 bases in the middle. Germline CDR1 KGHDR, CDR2 SFDVKD. This CDR3 region has 17 residues. The DNA of the CDR3 is TGTGCCACCAGTGATGACGGAACGTCTTCTGGGGCCAACGTCCTGACTTTC. Protein: CATSDDGTSSGANVLTF.

The chain couples TRBV4-3 to TRBJ2-6; 10 bases are a match to TRBD1. The V segment lost 5 bases and the J segment 11 bases; nucleotides outside the gene matches: 6. CDR1 is LGHNA, CDR2 YSLEER, per germline. This CDR3 region has 14 residues. Here the CDR3 DNA reads TGCGCCAGCAGCTGGGGGACAGGGGTTGACGTCCTGACTTTC. This codes for CASSWGTGVDVLTF.

This clonotype was recorded only once. The rearrangement uses TRBV4-1 and TRBJ2-5; 7 nucleotides match TRBD1. Trimming took 4 bases from V and 4 from J; bases not matched to a gene: 12. CDR3 length: 16 residues. Germline CDR1 is MGHRA and CDR2 is YSYEKL. DNA of the CDR3: TGCGCCAGCAGCCGCACAACCAGGGGGAGTCCAGAGACCCAGTACTTC. Translated, it gives CASSRTTRGSPETQYF.